This T cell receptor beta chain is drawn from a study of human T cells and chemical hapten exposure. The sample holds a few counts of this clonotype. Since the CDR3 does not end with the conserved phenylalanine or tryptophan, this likely comes from a read error. Each cDNA molecule in the library carried unique molecular identifiers. TCRdb recomputed calls from the RACE reads with MiXCR, one row per CDR3 protein. The sample shows about 120,000 distinct CDR3 sequences, roughly an eighth of them seen only once. Trimming at V came to 4 bases and at J to 7 bases, leaving 10 bases not matched to a gene. The germline CDR1 and CDR2 sequences are ENHRY and SYGVKD. CDR3 size: 15 residues. Time point in this sample: patch test 1, 2 weeks after DPC sensitization. Treatment in this sample: therapeutic diphenylcyclopropenone sensitization with weekly scalp DPC.

The sequenced sample was whole blood, obtained in connection with sensitization to the hapten diphenylcyclopropenone (DPC). This receptor was obtained from a woman aged 50 to 60 with alopecia areata. Some clones in this sample may be carry-over from other donors' samples. The V call is TRBV10-3, the J call TRBJ2-1, with 7 bases matching TRBD2. CDR3 DNA sequence: TGTGCCATCAGTGGAGGGGCGGGAGTAGGGAATGAGCAGTTCGTC. Its translation: CAISGGAGVGNEQFV.